The entry below gives a single T cell receptor beta chain sequence along with its context. Its matching antigen is unknown. This entry is derived from a study of CD8 T cells in ankylosing spondylitis. This CDR3 spans 19 amino acids. The V segment lost 0 bases and the J segment 4 bases; nucleotides outside the gene matches: 14. From germline, CDR1 is SGHTA and CDR2 FQGTGA. Study-level findings and limits: Blood from ankylosing spondylitis patients appeared to carry a characteristic eight-variant TCR beta motif.

TCRdb recomputed calls from the 5' RACE reads with MiXCR, one row per CDR3 protein. Altogether fewer than 750,000 distinct CDR3 sequences are present, around a fifth being singletons, with the ten largest covering 15% to 20%. Source material: blood, either unsorted or a sorted T cell fraction (not recorded which). V and J are TRBV7-3 and TRBJ2-2; 7 bases are a match to TRBD2. The receptor was derived from a male donor with ankylosing spondylitis. CDR3 region: CASSLTAASGGWGTGELFF. The CDR3 coding sequence is TGTGCCAGCAGCTTAACTGCCGCTAGCGGAGGTTGGGGCACCGGGGAGCTGTTTTTT. Together with reference TRBV7-3 and TRBJ2-2, the CDR3 gives the full variable domain: GAGVSQTPSNKVTEKGKYVELRCDPISGHTALYWYRQSLGQGPEFLIYFQGTGAADDSGLPNDRFFAVRPEGSVSTLKIQRTERGDSAVYLCASSLTAASGGWGTGELFFGEGSRLTVL.